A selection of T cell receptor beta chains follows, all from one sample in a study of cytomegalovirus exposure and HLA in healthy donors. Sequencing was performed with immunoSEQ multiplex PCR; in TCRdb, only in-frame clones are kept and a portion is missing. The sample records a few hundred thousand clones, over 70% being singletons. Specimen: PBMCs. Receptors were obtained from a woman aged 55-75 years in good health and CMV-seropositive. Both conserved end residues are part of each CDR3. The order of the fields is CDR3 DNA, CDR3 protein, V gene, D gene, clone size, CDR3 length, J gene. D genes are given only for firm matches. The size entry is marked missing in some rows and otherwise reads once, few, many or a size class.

DNA: TGCGCCAGCAGCTTGGCCTGGACAGGGGGCACCGGGGAGCTGTTTTTT
CDR3: CASSLAWTGGTGELFF
V: TRBV5-1
D: TRBD1
size: .
length: 16
J: TRBJ2-2

DNA: TGCGCCAGCAGCGTGAGACTAGGGCGCAATGAGCAGTTCTTC
CDR3: CASSVRLGRNEQFF
V: TRBV5-1
D: .
size: once
length: 14
J: TRBJ2-1

DNA: TGCGCCAGCAGCTTGCAGGGACAGGGCGAAGCTTTCTTT
CDR3: CASSLQGQGEAFF
V: TRBV5-1
D: TRBD1
size: .
length: 13
J: TRBJ1-1

DNA: TGCGCCAGCAGCCCCCGGTTTGGGACAGGGTCCTACGAGCAGTACTTC
CDR3: CASSPRFGTGSYEQYF
V: TRBV5-1
D: TRBD1
size: .
length: 16
J: TRBJ2-7

DNA: TGTGCCAGCAGCCCCAACTACCCGCCAGATACGCAGTATTTT
CDR3: CASSPNYPPDTQYF
V: TRBV7-3
D: .
size: .
length: 14
J: TRBJ2-3

DNA: TGTGCCAGCAGTGGGACGATTAGGGGGACCGGGGAGCTGTTTTTT
CDR3: CASSGTIRGTGELFF
V: TRBV2
D: .
size: .
length: 15
J: TRBJ2-2

DNA: TGTGCAAGTCGCTCCAGTGGACAGGGGGCGCATGGCTATGGCTACACCTTC
CDR3: CASRSSGQGAHGYGYTF
V: TRBV12-2
D: .
size: .
length: 17
J: TRBJ1-2

DNA: TGCGCCAGCAGCGTCTCAGGGTCGGCTAATGAAAAACTGTTTTTT
CDR3: CASSVSGSANEKLFF
V: TRBV5-1
D: .
size: .
length: 15
J: TRBJ1-4

DNA: TGTGCCAGCAGCTTTGCCGGAGAGTCCTACGAGCAGTACTTC
CDR3: CASSFAGESYEQYF
V: TRBV11-2
D: .
size: .
length: 14
J: TRBJ2-7

DNA: TGTGCCAGTAGTTTCTACCCCTTGACAGGGGGCAGGGAAAAACTGTTTTTT
CDR3: CASSFYPLTGGREKLFF
V: TRBV19
D: TRBD1
size: .
length: 17
J: TRBJ1-4

DNA: TGTGCCAGCAGCTTAGAGGGGACAGGGGCTGGCACTGAAGCTTTCTTT
CDR3: CASSLEGTGAGTEAFF
V: TRBV7-9
D: TRBD1
size: .
length: 16
J: TRBJ1-1

DNA: TGTGCCAGCAGTTTGGGGAGCGGGAGGGCCCTTGGGCAGTACTTC
CDR3: CASSLGSGRALGQYF
V: TRBV27
D: TRBD2
size: .
length: 15
J: TRBJ2-7

DNA: TGTGCCACCACCGGGGGGGACAGCTCCTACGAGCAGTACTTC
CDR3: CATTGGDSSYEQYF
V: TRBV6-6
D: .
size: .
length: 14
J: TRBJ2-7

DNA: TGTGCCAGCAGCTTCTTCGTCGGGACTAGAGTTGCCGAGCAGTACTTC
CDR3: CASSFFVGTRVAEQYF
V: TRBV7-2
D: TRBD2
size: .
length: 16
J: TRBJ2-7

DNA: TGCGCCAGCAGCCAAGAACGGGAGTTATACAATGAGCAGTTCTTC
CDR3: CASSQERELYNEQFF
V: TRBV4-1
D: .
size: once
length: 15
J: TRBJ2-1

DNA: TGTGCCAGCAGCTTGGTGGAGAACTACGAGCAGTACTTC
CDR3: CASSLVENYEQYF
V: TRBV7-2
D: .
size: .
length: 13
J: TRBJ2-7

DNA: TGTGCCAGCAGCTCGAGAACCGGGACTAGCGGGAGTCCCTACGAGCAGTACTTC
CDR3: CASSSRTGTSGSPYEQYF
V: TRBV7-9
D: TRBD2
size: .
length: 18
J: TRBJ2-7

DNA: TGTGCCATCAGGGTACAGGGGGAGGGCTATGGCTACACCTTC
CDR3: CAIRVQGEGYGYTF
V: TRBV10-3
D: TRBD1
size: once
length: 14
J: TRBJ1-2

DNA: TGTGCCATCAGTTCTGTGGGGCGGGAGACCCAGTACTTC
CDR3: CAISSVGRETQYF
V: TRBV10-3
D: .
size: .
length: 13
J: TRBJ2-5

DNA: TGCAGCGTTGAGGGGACAGGGGTTTCCTACGAGCAGTACTTC
CDR3: CSVEGTGVSYEQYF
V: TRBV29-1
D: TRBD1
size: .
length: 14
J: TRBJ2-7

DNA: TGTGCTAGTGGTTTAGACGACAGGGTGGGCACTGAAGCTTTCTTT
CDR3: CASGLDDRVGTEAFF
V: TRBV12-5
D: TRBD1
size: .
length: 15
J: TRBJ1-1

DNA: TGTGCTAGTGGTTTGGCGGGACAGGGGAACACTGAAGCTTTCTTT
CDR3: CASGLAGQGNTEAFF
V: TRBV12-5
D: TRBD1
size: .
length: 15
J: TRBJ1-1

DNA: TGCGCCAGCAGCTCGGGGGATTGGGGAGATACGCAGTATTTT
CDR3: CASSSGDWGDTQYF
V: TRBV5-1
D: .
size: .
length: 14
J: TRBJ2-3

DNA: TGTGCCAGCAGCGTGAGACAGCGGGGAGGCACAGATACGCAGTATTTT
CDR3: CASSVRQRGGTDTQYF
V: TRBV9
D: TRBD2
size: .
length: 16
J: TRBJ2-3

DNA: TGCAGTGTAAGCCAAAACACTGAAGCTTTCTTT
CDR3: CSVSQNTEAFF
V: TRBV20-1
D: .
size: .
length: 11
J: TRBJ1-1

DNA: TGTGCCAGCAAAGACAGGGACGGCTACACCTTC
CDR3: CASKDRDGYTF
V: TRBV28
D: TRBD1
size: .
length: 11
J: TRBJ1-2

DNA: TGTGCCAGCAGTGCTGACAGGCCCTCTGGAAACACCATATATTTT
CDR3: CASSADRPSGNTIYF
V: TRBV6-1
D: .
size: .
length: 15
J: TRBJ1-3

DNA: TGTGCCAGCAGCTTGGGAGGGTTGTATGGCTACACCTTC
CDR3: CASSLGGLYGYTF
V: TRBV5-5
D: .
size: once
length: 13
J: TRBJ1-2

DNA: TGTGCCAGCAGCACTGGACTAGCGGGCTCCTACGAGCAGTACTTC
CDR3: CASSTGLAGSYEQYF
V: TRBV7-9
D: TRBD2
size: .
length: 15
J: TRBJ2-7

DNA: TGTGCCTGGAGTCATAGCGGGAGACAAGAGACCCAGTACTTC
CDR3: CAWSHSGRQETQYF
V: TRBV30
D: TRBD2
size: .
length: 14
J: TRBJ2-5

DNA: TGTGCCAGCAGCTTAGCTCCGGGACAGGGGGCCGGTGTGTTCAATCAGCCCCAGCATTTT
CDR3: CASSLAPGQGAGVFNQPQHF
V: TRBV7-2
D: TRBD1
size: .
length: 20
J: TRBJ1-5

DNA: TGCGCCAGCAGCTTACAGACTAGTTCAGATACGCAGTATTTT
CDR3: CASSLQTSSDTQYF
V: TRBV5-1
D: .
size: .
length: 14
J: TRBJ2-3

DNA: TGCGCCAGCAGCTTGCCCGGACTCTCCTACGAGCAGTACTTC
CDR3: CASSLPGLSYEQYF
V: TRBV5-1
D: .
size: once
length: 14
J: TRBJ2-7

DNA: TGCGCCAGCAGCCCGACGACAGGGGTTGCCGAGCAGTACTTC
CDR3: CASSPTTGVAEQYF
V: TRBV5-1
D: TRBD1
size: few
length: 14
J: TRBJ2-7

DNA: TGTGCCAGCAGCTTGGAATGGAGCATAACCTACGAGCAGTACTTC
CDR3: CASSLEWSITYEQYF
V: TRBV5-6
D: .
size: few
length: 15
J: TRBJ2-7

DNA: TGTGCCAGCAACATAATCTGGGGGGAAAGCTCCTACAATGAGCAGTTCTTC
CDR3: CASNIIWGESSYNEQFF
V: TRBV5-6
D: .
size: .
length: 17
J: TRBJ2-1

DNA: TGTGCCAGCGGACTGACTAGCGGGAGAACGGAGACCCAGTACTTC
CDR3: CASGLTSGRTETQYF
V: TRBV28
D: TRBD2
size: .
length: 15
J: TRBJ2-5

DNA: TGTGCCTGGAGTGTATCGGCAGCGTATGAAGCTTTCTTT
CDR3: CAWSVSAAYEAFF
V: TRBV30
D: .
size: .
length: 13
J: TRBJ1-1

DNA: TGTGCCAGCATAAGGCGCGGCGCAGATACGCAGTATTTT
CDR3: CASIRRGADTQYF
V: TRBV25-1
D: .
size: .
length: 13
J: TRBJ2-3

DNA: TGTGCCAGTAGTATAGGGGAGACTAGCGCGGCTGAGCAGTACTTC
CDR3: CASSIGETSAAEQYF
V: TRBV19
D: TRBD2
size: .
length: 15
J: TRBJ2-7

DNA: TGTGCTAGTGGTTTGGCCAGACAGGGGAACCAGCCCCAGCATTTT
CDR3: CASGLARQGNQPQHF
V: TRBV12-5
D: TRBD1
size: .
length: 15
J: TRBJ1-5

DNA: TGTGCCAGCAGCCTACCTAGCGGGAGGTACAATGAGCAGTTCTTC
CDR3: CASSLPSGRYNEQFF
V: TRBV14
D: TRBD2
size: .
length: 15
J: TRBJ2-1

DNA: TGTGCCAGCTCACTGGACAGGGAAGAGACCCAGTACTTC
CDR3: CASSLDREETQYF
V: TRBV18
D: TRBD1
size: .
length: 13
J: TRBJ2-5

DNA: TGTGCCAGCAGTTATGCGGGAGAGCAGTACTTC
CDR3: CASSYAGEQYF
V: TRBV6-5
D: .
size: .
length: 11
J: TRBJ2-7

DNA: TGTGCCAGCAGTGAAGCGGCCCTTCAGTACTTC
CDR3: CASSEAALQYF
V: TRBV2
D: .
size: .
length: 11
J: TRBJ2-7

DNA: TGCGCCAGCAGCCAAGAAGCTAGCTCTACCGAGCAGTACTTC
CDR3: CASSQEASSTEQYF
V: TRBV4-1
D: .
size: .
length: 14
J: TRBJ2-7

DNA: TGTGCCTGGAGTCAGGGGACAGGGAATCAGCCCCAGCATTTT
CDR3: CAWSQGTGNQPQHF
V: TRBV30
D: TRBD1
size: .
length: 14
J: TRBJ1-5

DNA: TGTTCCAGCAGCCTCGGACAGGGAGGAAACACCATATATTTT
CDR3: CSSSLGQGGNTIYF
V: TRBV7-9
D: TRBD1
size: .
length: 14
J: TRBJ1-3

DNA: TGTGCCAGCAGCTCTAGCGGGAGGACCTACAATGAGCAGTTCTTC
CDR3: CASSSSGRTYNEQFF
V: TRBV6-5
D: TRBD2
size: .
length: 15
J: TRBJ2-1

DNA: TGTGCCAGCAGCCAAGAGTATAGGTCTAGCGGGAGGTATGAGCAGTACTTC
CDR3: CASSQEYRSSGRYEQYF
V: TRBV4-2
D: TRBD2
size: .
length: 17
J: TRBJ2-7

DNA: TGTGCCAGCAGCCACAATACAGGGAAAGGGGGCACTGAAGCTTTCTTT
CDR3: CASSHNTGKGGTEAFF
V: TRBV7-9
D: .
size: .
length: 16
J: TRBJ1-1

DNA: TGTGCCAGCAGCGTAAGAGCAGGGGGATTGGGCTACACCTTC
CDR3: CASSVRAGGLGYTF
V: TRBV9
D: TRBD1
size: once
length: 14
J: TRBJ1-2

DNA: TGCAGCGTTGTCACGGACTATGGCTACACCTTC
CDR3: CSVVTDYGYTF
V: TRBV29-1
D: .
size: few
length: 11
J: TRBJ1-2

DNA: TGCGCCAGCAGCAGGGCCGGGACTAGCGGGACCAATGAGCAGTTCTTC
CDR3: CASSRAGTSGTNEQFF
V: TRBV5-1
D: TRBD2
size: .
length: 16
J: TRBJ2-1

DNA: TGTGCCAGCAGCGTAGACCCAAGGGGGAACACTGAAGCTTTCTTT
CDR3: CASSVDPRGNTEAFF
V: TRBV9
D: .
size: .
length: 15
J: TRBJ1-1

DNA: TGTGCCTGGAGTGTACGAGGAGATCAGCCCCAGCATTTT
CDR3: CAWSVRGDQPQHF
V: TRBV30
D: .
size: few
length: 13
J: TRBJ1-5

DNA: TGTGCCAGCAGCTTAGCCTGGACAGGAGGGACAGATACGCAGTATTTT
CDR3: CASSLAWTGGTDTQYF
V: TRBV7-2
D: .
size: few
length: 16
J: TRBJ2-3

DNA: TGTGCCAGCTCACCGCTTGCGGGGGAAAAACTGTTTTTT
CDR3: CASSPLAGEKLFF
V: TRBV18
D: .
size: .
length: 13
J: TRBJ1-4